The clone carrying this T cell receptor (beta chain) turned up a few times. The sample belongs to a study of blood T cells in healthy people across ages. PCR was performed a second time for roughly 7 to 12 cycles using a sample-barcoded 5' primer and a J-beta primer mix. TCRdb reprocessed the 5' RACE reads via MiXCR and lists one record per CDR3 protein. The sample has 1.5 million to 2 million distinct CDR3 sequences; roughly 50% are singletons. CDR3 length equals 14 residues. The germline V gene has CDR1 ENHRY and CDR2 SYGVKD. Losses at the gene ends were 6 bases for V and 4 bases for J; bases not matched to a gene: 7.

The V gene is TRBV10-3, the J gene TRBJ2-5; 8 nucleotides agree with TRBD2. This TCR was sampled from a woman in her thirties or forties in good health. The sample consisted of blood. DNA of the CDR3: TGTGCCATCAGCCGACCGGGAGGGGGAGAGACCCAGTACTTC. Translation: CAISRPGGGETQYF.